This TCR beta chain was found in a study of identical twins. Study results and caveats: Out-of-frame TCR alpha sharing in monozygotic twins exceeded recombination model predictions.

The donor group consisted entirely of healthy Caucasians. The V end was cut by 0 bases, the J end by 6 bases, with 9 bases between. From germline, CDR1 is SGDLS and CDR2 YYNGEE. The CDR3 totals 13 residues. Template switching added a universal primer binding site, and final cDNA carried unique molecular identifiers. Via MiXCR, TCRdb re-called the 5' RACE reads, giving one row per CDR3 protein. This sample has a few hundred thousand distinct CDR3 sequences, with approximately 9.6% found just once. This clonotype was seen many times. The antigen remains unidentified. This same sample was also taken into another study, of yellow fever vaccine responses in identical twins. That work states: Twin vaccine T cell responses reportedly seemed partly convergent, partly personalized.

V usage is TRBV9 and J usage is TRBJ1-1, with D unresolved. This sequence originates from a woman in her late teens or twenties in good health. Sequencing used PBMCs. CDR3 loop: CASSVAGIAEAFF. The CDR3 region has the DNA TGTGCCAGCAGCGTAGCGGGGATAGCTGAAGCTTTCTTT.